The 7 T cell receptor beta chains listed next were all sequenced from one sample in a study of early T cells in non-severe SARS-CoV-2 infection. TCRdb re-called the 5' RACE reads through MiXCR, storing one row per CDR3 protein. The repertoire has fewer than 75,000 distinct CDR3 sequences, 20% of them found once; the top ten carry 15% to 20%. Source: whole blood, taken at baseline. These receptors all stem from an adult who was a healthcare worker with PCR-confirmed SARS-CoV-2 infection or an uninfected control (not recorded which).

This clonotype showed up just a few times. V usage is TRBV20-1 and J usage is TRBJ1-1; 9 bases map to TRBD1. The CDR3 contains 14 residues. The junction had 4 bases not matched to a gene; V was cut back by 1 base and J by 4 bases. Germline V gene lookup returns CDR1 DFQATT and CDR2 SNEGSKA (reference sequence). CDR3 sequence reads: CSARGGTGSTEAFF. CDR3 DNA: TGCAGTGCTAGAGGGGGGACAGGGAGCACTGAAGCTTTCTTT.

The chain carries TRBV5-1 and TRBJ2-7, with a tentative D call TRBD2 (5 bases). V lost 4 bases to trimming and J lost 5 bases, with 13 bases between them. This CDR3 region has 13 residues. Per germline, CDR1 SGHRS and CDR2 YFSETQ. The CDR3 DNA sequence: TGCGCCAGCAGCATGGGTAGCGTCCACGAGCAGTACTTC. Residues: CASSMGSVHEQYF.

For the CDR3, the DNA is TGCAGTGCTCAATCGGGGACTAGCAAGTACCAAGAGACCCAGTACTTC. Translation gives CSAQSGTSKYQETQYF. V gene TRBV20-1 combines with J gene TRBJ2-5; 9 nucleotides agree with TRBD2. V shed 5 bases and J 0 bases; nucleotides not matched to a gene: 10. The CDR3 extends over 16 amino acids. CDR1 and CDR2 from the germline V gene are DFQATT and SNEGSKA (reference sequence).

This clonotype was detected a few times. The chain uses TRBV2 and TRBJ2-1, with TRBD2 matching 7 bases. The V gene end was trimmed by 5 bases and the J gene end by 9 bases; junction bases not matched to a gene: 10. The length of the CDR3 is 14 residues. Germline V CDR1 and CDR2: SNHLY, FYNNEI. The CDR3 nucleotides are TGTGCCAGCAGTCTCCGGGACTACCTTAGTGAGCAGTTCTTC. This codes for CASSLRDYLSEQFF.

This clonotype is a singleton in its sample. The chain uses TRBV5-1 and TRBJ2-6; D uncertain. CDR3 length equals 15 residues. CDR1 and CDR2 (germline): SGHRS, YFSETQ. V gave up 4 bases and J gave up 1 base, with 9 bases separating them. The CDR3 protein is CASSLAISGANVLTF. The CDR3 DNA follows: TGCGCCAGCAGCCTGGCGATTTCTGGGGCCAACGTCCTGACTTTC. Complete variable domain (other parts from reference TRBV5-1 and TRBJ2-6): KAGVTQTPRYLIKTRGQQVTLSCSPISGHRSVSWYQQTPGQGLQFLFEYFSETQRNKGNFPGRFSGRQFSNSRSEMNVSTLELGDSALYLCASSLAISGANVLTFGAGSRLTVL.

Many counts were recorded for this clonotype. The chain uses TRBV4-1 and TRBJ1-1; 7 bases align to TRBD1. J gave up 5 bases and V 6 bases, and 9 bases lay outside the gene matches. Per germline, CDR1 MGHRA and CDR2 YSYEKL. The CDR3 consists of 14 residues. The CDR3 DNA is TGCGCCAGCAGACTATCGACAGGGAGTACTGAAGCTTTCTTT. It codes for CASRLSTGSTEAFF.

This clonotype was counted many times. The V and J genes are TRBV20-1 and TRBJ2-3; 7 bases align to TRBD2. Germline assignment: CDR1 DFQATT and CDR2 SNEGSKA (reference sequence). The V segment lost 0 bases and the J segment 2 bases; nucleotides outside the gene matches: 14. There are 18 residues in the CDR3. As DNA, the CDR3 is TGCAGTGCTAGAGATCACAGGCGGGGGACCGCAAACACAGATACGCAGTATTTT. Residues: CSARDHRRGTANTDTQYF.